This T cell receptor (beta chain) comes out of a study of cytomegalovirus exposure and HLA in healthy donors. Study-level results: Specific recognition of CMV antigens was confirmed in vitro for three chains (all CMV-associated). The only immune exposure information that was available was CMV serostatus. A prior analysis recorded that most TCR beta V segments were productive about 87% or about 30% of the time.

This clone appeared a single time. The antigen is undetermined. At one boundary the junction diverges from the germline segment, which might be a read error. This PCR relied on a set of 60 Vbeta primers and 13 Jbeta primers. Clones were read by immunoSEQ multiplex PCR, and TCRdb kept only the in-frame ones, dropping some. The top ten hold approximately 4% of the sample, which has around 100,000 clones, 78% seen once. The CDR3 covers 14 residues. The germline CDR1 and CDR2 sequences are MDHEN and SYDVKM. What was sequenced was PBMCs. This receptor was taken from a woman between 40 and 50 years old in good health and CMV-seropositive. V and J are TRBV28 and TRBJ2-7; 7 bases fit TRBD1. CDR3 DNA sequence: TGTGCCAGCAGTCCTTACCCCCAGGACAGGTTGGTTAACTTC. The encoded protein is CASSPYPQDRLVNF.